This record covers a single TCR beta chain. Antigen unknown. The data originate from a study of stem cell transplantation in POMP-related autoinflammatory disease. Study in general: DNA chimerism showed 100% graft donor engraftment of neutrophils and platelets through one year. Study-wide findings and caveats: In PRAID patients, the number of distinct TRB V-J gene pairings was restricted. A trend toward lower repertoire diversity and greater clonality appeared in every analyzed T-cell subset of PRAID patients.

Produced via immunoSEQ multiplex PCR; TCRdb's table is partial and in-frame only. The sample has some 65,000 clones, more than 75% seen once; the top ten hold about 0.7%. PRAID featured prominent immunodeficiency. Per germline, CDR1 MNHEY and CDR2 SMNVEV (reference sequence). The CDR3 consists of 13 residues. Trimming took off 5 bases at V and 7 bases at J, with 14 bases between the two ends. The sequence derives from a human patient with POMP-related autoinflammation and immune dysregulation (PRAID). The T cells may come from the graft donor. The gene calls are TRBV27 and TRBJ2-5; a weak D match, TRBD2 (6 bases). The starting material was CD4+ T cells from PBMCs, obtained after stem cell transplantation. The CDR3 nucleotides are TGTGCCAGCAGTCCCCCGGTCGGGGGGACCCAGTACTTC. Translation: CASSPPVGGTQYF.